Presented here are 12 T cell receptor beta chains from one specimen sequenced in a study of T cells in localized non-small cell lung cancer. Assay: immunoSEQ multiplex PCR; the TCRdb copy retains only in-frame clones and omits some. Of roughly 2,800 clones listed, roughly 22% are singletons. This material consisted of lung tumor tissue, taken before any cancer treatment. These receptors all stem from a male donor aged 60 or over with stage II lung adenocarcinoma.

The chain carries TRBV30 and TRBJ1-1; TRBD1 is a possible D gene (5 bases). Germline CDR1 is GTSNPN and CDR2 is SVGIG (reference sequence). Trimming stripped 4 bases from V and 1 base from J, with 10 bases between. The length of the CDR3 is 13 residues. The DNA of the CDR3 is TGTGCCTGGACAGGGATGGGGAACACTGAAGCTTTCTTT. This gives the protein CAWTGMGNTEAFF.

V is TRBV25-1 and J is TRBJ2-2, with 8 bases that match TRBD1. The V segment lost 3 bases and the J segment 3 bases; nucleotides outside the gene matches: 3. The CDR3 contains 15 residues. Germline V gives CDR1 MGHDK, CDR2 SYGVNS. The CDR3 protein is CASSDLRGHTGELFF. DNA for the CDR3: TGTGCCAGCAGTGACCTCAGGGGGCACACCGGGGAGCTGTTTTTT.

The chain carries TRBV7-5 and TRBJ2-1; no DNA check was done on the table's D call, TRBD2. TRBV7-5 is classified as a pseudogene. This CDR3 is 16 amino acids long. DNA for the CDR3: TGTGCCAGCAGCTTTGGAGCGGGATATTCCTACAATGAGCAGTTCTTC. Translating gives CASSFGAGYSYNEQFF.

A few counts support this clone. This rearrangement joins TRBV6-8 to TRBJ1-5; D possibly corresponds to TRBD1 (5 bases). CDR1 and CDR2 (germline): MNHGY, SAAAGT. This CDR3 region has 15 residues. V was shortened by 5 bases and J by 6 bases, with 17 bases between the two germline ends. For the CDR3, the DNA is TGTGCCAGCAGTCTAGGGGCGGGGTTCGGTCAGCCCCAGCATTTT. Its protein product is CASSLGAGFGQPQHF.

By its share, this clone is medium-sized. The rearrangement uses TRBV28 and TRBJ2-2; 7 bases are shared with TRBD1. From germline, CDR1 is MDHEN and CDR2 SYDVKM. The CDR3 sequence is 17 residues long. J gave up 0 bases and V 6 bases, and 10 bases lay outside the gene matches. For the CDR3, the DNA is TGTGCCAGCAGAAGACAGCCGGGACAGTCGAACACCGGGGAGCTGTTTTTT. Translated, it gives CASRRQPGQSNTGELFF.

This clone was picked up a small number of times. The chain has TRBV28 and TRBJ1-2; D gene unclear. Germline assignment: CDR1 MDHEN and CDR2 SYDVKM. The CDR3 totals 13 residues. V gave up 3 bases and J gave up 2 bases, with 7 bases separating them. The CDR3 region is CASSFVGNYGYTF. In DNA, the CDR3 is TGTGCCAGCAGTTTCGTCGGGAACTATGGCTACACCTTC.

This clone appeared a few times. The chain employs TRBV28 and TRBJ1-5, with D possibly being TRBD1 (5 bases). The CDR3 is made up of 16 amino acids. Per the germline V gene, CDR1 is MDHEN and CDR2 is SYDVKM. The germline V and J ends were trimmed by 8 bases and 0 bases, with 17 bases remaining between them. The DNA of the CDR3 is TGTGCCAGCCCCCCTAGGGGACTATATAGCAATCAGCCCCAGCATTTT. It specifies CASPPRGLYSNQPQHF.

This clone was seen a single time. V is TRBV10-2 and J is TRBJ1-4, with D unclear. The CDR3 covers 13 residues. Between the trimmed V and J ends, which lost 0 bases and 7 bases, there was a span of 6 bases. Looked up from germline, CDR1 is WSHSY and CDR2 is SAAADI. CDR3: CASSESRGEKLFF. Written as DNA, the CDR3 is TGCGCCAGCAGTGAGTCGCGGGGTGAAAAACTGTTTTTT.

CDR3 region: CATSYHTQGAYEQYF. CDR3 nucleotide sequence: TGTGCCACCAGCTACCATACGCAGGGGGCCTACGAGCAGTACTTC. This rearrangement joins TRBV15 to TRBJ2-7; 7 bases align to TRBD1. The CDR3 sequence is 15 residues long. Per the germline V gene, CDR1 is LNHNV and CDR2 is YYDKDF (reference sequence). After removal of 5 bases from V and 2 bases from J, the junction contained 9 bases not matched to a gene.

This clone was observed a few times. The chain joins TRBV6-8 to TRBJ2-3; D is undetermined. Germline CDR1 and CDR2: MNHGY and SAAAGT. The CDR3 length is 12 residues. Trimming removed 5 bases from V and 2 bases from J, with 5 bases in between. CDR3 loop: CASSVVTDTQYF. The CDR3 nucleotides read TGTGCCAGCAGTGTAGTCACAGATACGCAGTATTTT.

This clone was recorded a few times. This chain uses TRBV30 with TRBJ1-5; 8 bases fit TRBD1. This CDR3 is 13 amino acids long. V dropped 8 bases and J dropped 7; count of bases not matched to a gene: 10. Germline loops: CDR1 GTSNPN, CDR2 SVGIG (reference sequence). Here the CDR3 DNA reads TGTGCCCTTTCGACAGGGGTAAGACAGCCCCAGCATTTT. Residues: CALSTGVRQPQHF.

CDR3 loop: CASSIEASTFNQPQHF. The CDR3 nucleotides are TGTGCCAGTAGTATAGAGGCCAGTACATTCAATCAGCCCCAGCATTTT. The chain uses TRBV19 and TRBJ1-5, with unresolved D. CDR3 size: 16 residues. CDR1 LNHDA and CDR2 SQIVND come from the germline V gene (reference sequence). With 0 bases removed from V and 3 bases from J, the gap between germline ends came to 12 bases. The full variable domain, its missing parts supplied by reference TRBV19 and TRBJ1-5, is DGGITQSPKYLFRKEGQNVTLSCEQNLNHDAMYWYRQDPGQGLRLIYYSQIVNDFQKGDIAEGYSVSREKKESFPLTVTSAQKNPTAFYLCASSIEASTFNQPQHFGDGTRLSIL.